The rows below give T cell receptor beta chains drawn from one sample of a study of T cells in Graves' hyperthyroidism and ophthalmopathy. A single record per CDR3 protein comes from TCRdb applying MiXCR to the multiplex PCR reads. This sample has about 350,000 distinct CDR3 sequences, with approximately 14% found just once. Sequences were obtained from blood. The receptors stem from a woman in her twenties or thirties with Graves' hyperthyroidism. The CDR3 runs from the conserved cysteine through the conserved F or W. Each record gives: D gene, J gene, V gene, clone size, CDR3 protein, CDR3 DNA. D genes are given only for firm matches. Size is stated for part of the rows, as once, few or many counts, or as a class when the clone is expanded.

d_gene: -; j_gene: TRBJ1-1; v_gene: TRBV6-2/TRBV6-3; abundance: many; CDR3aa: CASIRRERNTEAFF; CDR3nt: TGTGCCAGCATACGCCGGGAACGCAACACTGAAGCTTTCTTT
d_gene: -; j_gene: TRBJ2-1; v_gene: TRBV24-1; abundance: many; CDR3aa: CATSDLARAGSYNEQFF; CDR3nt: TGTGCCACCAGTGATTTGGCCCGGGCTGGTTCCTACAATGAGCAGTTCTTC
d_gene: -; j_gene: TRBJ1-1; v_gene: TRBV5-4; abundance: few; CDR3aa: CASSLESNTEAFF; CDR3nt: TGTGCCAGCAGCTTGGAATCGAACACTGAAGCTTTCTTT
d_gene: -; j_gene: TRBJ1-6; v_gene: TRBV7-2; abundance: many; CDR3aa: CASSSQANSPLHF; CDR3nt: TGTGCCAGCAGCTCACAGGCAAATTCACCCCTCCACTTT
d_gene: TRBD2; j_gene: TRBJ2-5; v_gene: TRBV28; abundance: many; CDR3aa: CASKGSSGRAGETQYF; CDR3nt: TGTGCCAGCAAGGGGTCCAGCGGGAGGGCCGGAGAGACCCAGTACTTC
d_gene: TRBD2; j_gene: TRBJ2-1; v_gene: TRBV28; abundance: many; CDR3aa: CASSRPGERELSYNEQFF; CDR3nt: TGTGCCAGCAGCAGACCCGGGGAGCGGGAGCTCTCCTACAATGAGCAGTTCTTC
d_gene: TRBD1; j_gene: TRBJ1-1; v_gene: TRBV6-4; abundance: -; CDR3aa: CASSDDDRGYTEAFF; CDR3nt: TGTGCCAGCAGTGACGATGACAGGGGGTACACTGAAGCTTTCTTT
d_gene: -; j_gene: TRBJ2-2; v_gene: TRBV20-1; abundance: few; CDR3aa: CSAPRAVFTGELFF; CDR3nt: TGCAGTGCCCCCCGAGCCGTCTTTACCGGGGAGCTGTTTTTT
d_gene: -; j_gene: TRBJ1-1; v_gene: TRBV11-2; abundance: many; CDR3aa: CASSLWGLGEAFF; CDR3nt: TGTGCCAGCAGCCTCTGGGGCTTGGGTGAAGCTTTCTTT
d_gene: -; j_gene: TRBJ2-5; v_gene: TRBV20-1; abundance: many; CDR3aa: CSARRDTPRETQYF; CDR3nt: TGCAGTGCCCGCCGGGACACGCCCCGAGAGACCCAGTACTTC
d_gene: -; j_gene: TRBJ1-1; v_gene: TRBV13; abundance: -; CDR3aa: CASSLGWGREAFF; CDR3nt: TGTGCCAGCAGCTTAGGTTGGGGTCGTGAAGCTTTCTTT
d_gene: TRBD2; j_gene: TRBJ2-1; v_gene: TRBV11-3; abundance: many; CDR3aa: CASSSGLAGSYNEQFF; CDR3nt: TGTGCCAGCAGCTCGGGGCTAGCGGGCTCCTACAATGAGCAGTTCTTC
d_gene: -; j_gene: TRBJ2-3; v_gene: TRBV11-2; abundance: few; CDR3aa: CASSPTGRTDTQYF; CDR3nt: TGTGCCAGCAGCCCGACAGGACGCACAGATACGCAGTATTTT
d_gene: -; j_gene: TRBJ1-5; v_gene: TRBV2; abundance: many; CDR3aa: CASSESYLSVWDQPQHF; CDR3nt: TGTGCCAGCAGTGAATCGTATTTATCCGTGTGGGATCAGCCCCAGCATTTT
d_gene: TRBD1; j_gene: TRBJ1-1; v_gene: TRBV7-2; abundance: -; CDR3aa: CASSSDRIEAFF; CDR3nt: TGTGCCAGCAGCTCGGACAGGATAGAAGCTTTCTTT
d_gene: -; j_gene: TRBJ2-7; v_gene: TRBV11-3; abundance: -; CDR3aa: CASSRRLLTTGDEQYF; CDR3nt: TGTGCCAGCAGCCGAAGACTTTTGACGACCGGGGACGAGCAGTACTTC
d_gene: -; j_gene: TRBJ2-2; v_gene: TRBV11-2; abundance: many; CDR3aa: CASSLIRGTYGELFF; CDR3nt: TGTGCCAGCAGCTTAATTCGCGGGACATACGGGGAGCTGTTTTTT
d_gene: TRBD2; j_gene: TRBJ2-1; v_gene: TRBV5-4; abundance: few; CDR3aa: CASSLLGLARNEQFF; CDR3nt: TGTGCCAGCAGCTTGCTAGGACTAGCTCGAAATGAGCAGTTCTTC
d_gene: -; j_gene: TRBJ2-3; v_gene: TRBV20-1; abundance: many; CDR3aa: CSAGHYSTDTQYF; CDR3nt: TGCAGTGCTGGACATTACAGCACAGATACGCAGTATTTT
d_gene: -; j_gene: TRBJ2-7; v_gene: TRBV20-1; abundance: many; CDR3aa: CSASSLVRDEQYF; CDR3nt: TGCAGTGCTAGTTCCCTAGTTCGGGACGAGCAGTACTTC
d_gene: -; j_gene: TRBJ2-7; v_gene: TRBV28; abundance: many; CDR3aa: CASSPFMASTDEQYF; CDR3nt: TGTGCCAGCAGTCCCTTTATGGCAAGTACGGACGAGCAGTACTTC
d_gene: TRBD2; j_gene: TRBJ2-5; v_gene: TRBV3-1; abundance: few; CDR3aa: CASSQETGLAGYPYQETQYF; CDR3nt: TGTGCCAGCAGCCAAGAAACCGGACTAGCGGGTTATCCGTATCAAGAGACCCAGTACTTC
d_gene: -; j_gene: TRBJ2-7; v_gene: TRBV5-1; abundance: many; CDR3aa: CASRIGQYYEQYF; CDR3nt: TGCGCCAGCAGGATCGGGCAGTACTACGAGCAGTACTTC
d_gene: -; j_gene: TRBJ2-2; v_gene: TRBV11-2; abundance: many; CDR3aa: CASSRGPYTGELFF; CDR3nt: TGTGCCAGCAGCCGTGGACCTTACACCGGGGAGCTGTTTTTT
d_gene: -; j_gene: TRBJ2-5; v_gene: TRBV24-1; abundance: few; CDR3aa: CATSNSETQYF; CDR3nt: TGTGCCACCAGCAATTCAGAGACCCAGTACTTC
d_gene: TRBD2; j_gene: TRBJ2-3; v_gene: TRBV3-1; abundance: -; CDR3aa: CASSQDWASGTDTQYF; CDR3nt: TGTGCCAGCAGCCAAGATTGGGCTAGCGGGACAGATACGCAGTATTTT
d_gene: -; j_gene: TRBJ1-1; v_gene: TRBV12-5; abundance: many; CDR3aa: CASGLGRRNTEAFF; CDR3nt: TGTGCTAGTGGTTTGGGGCGGCGGAACACTGAAGCTTTCTTT